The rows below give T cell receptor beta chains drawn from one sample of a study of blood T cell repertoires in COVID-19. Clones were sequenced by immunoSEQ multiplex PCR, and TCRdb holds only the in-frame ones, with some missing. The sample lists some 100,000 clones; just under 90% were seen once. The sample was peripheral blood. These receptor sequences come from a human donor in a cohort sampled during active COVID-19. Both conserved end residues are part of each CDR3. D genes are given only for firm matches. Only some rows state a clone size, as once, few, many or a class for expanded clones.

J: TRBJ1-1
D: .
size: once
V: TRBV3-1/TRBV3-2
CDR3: CASSQGGLTEAFF
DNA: TGTGCCAGCAGCCAGGGAGGACTCACTGAAGCTTTCTTT

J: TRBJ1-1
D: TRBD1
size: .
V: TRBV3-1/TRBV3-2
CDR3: CASSRSGGWWDTEAFF
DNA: TGTGCCAGCAGCCGTTCAGGGGGGTGGTGGGACACTGAAGCTTTCTTT

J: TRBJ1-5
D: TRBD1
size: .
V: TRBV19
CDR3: CASRRQGGLGGNQPQHF
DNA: TGTGCCAGTAGGAGACAGGGAGGTCTCGGAGGCAATCAGCCCCAGCATTTT

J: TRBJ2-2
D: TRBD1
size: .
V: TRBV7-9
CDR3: CASSVPGQGVTGELFF
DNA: TGTGCCAGCAGCGTCCCGGGACAGGGTGTAACCGGGGAGCTGTTTTTT

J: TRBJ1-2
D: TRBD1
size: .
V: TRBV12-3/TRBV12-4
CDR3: CASRPGQATGYTF
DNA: TGTGCCAGCAGGCCCGGACAGGCAACCGGCTACACCTTC

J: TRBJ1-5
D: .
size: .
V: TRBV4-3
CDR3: CASSQERSQPQHF
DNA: TGCGCCAGCAGCCAAGAACGGAGTCAGCCCCAGCATTTT

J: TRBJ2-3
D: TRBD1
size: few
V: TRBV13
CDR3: CASSFSGTGITDTQYF
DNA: TGTGCCAGCAGCTTCTCCGGGACAGGGATCACAGATACGCAGTATTTT

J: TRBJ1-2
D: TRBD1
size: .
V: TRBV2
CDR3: CASTSGTGFRLYYGYTF
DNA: TGTGCCAGCACGTCCGGGACAGGGTTTCGTCTCTACTATGGCTACACCTTC

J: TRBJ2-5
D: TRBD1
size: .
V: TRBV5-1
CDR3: CASTSFQGAGETQYF
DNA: TGCGCCAGCACTTCATTCCAGGGGGCCGGGGAGACCCAGTACTTC

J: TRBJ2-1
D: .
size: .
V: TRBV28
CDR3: CASSPTGWSYNEQFF
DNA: TGTGCCAGCAGTCCTACAGGGTGGTCCTACAATGAGCAGTTCTTC

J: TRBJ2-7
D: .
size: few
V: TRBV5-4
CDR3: CASSPPTVGGYEQYF
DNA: TGTGCCAGCAGCCCTCCGACAGTCGGGGGCTACGAGCAGTACTTC

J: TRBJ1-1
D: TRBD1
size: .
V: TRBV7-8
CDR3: CASSLVLQGVIQENTEAFF
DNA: TGTGCCAGCAGCTTAGTTCTCCAGGGGGTTATTCAGGAGAACACTGAAGCTTTCTTT

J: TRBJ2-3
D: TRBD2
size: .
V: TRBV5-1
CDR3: CASSAPRGLAGVTDTQYF
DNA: TGCGCCAGCAGCGCCCCCAGGGGACTAGCGGGAGTCACAGATACGCAGTATTTT

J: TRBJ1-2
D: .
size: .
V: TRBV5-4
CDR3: CASTKKPLWGVLLDGYTF
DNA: TGTGCCAGCACCAAAAAACCTTTGTGGGGCGTACTTTTAGATGGCTACACCTTC

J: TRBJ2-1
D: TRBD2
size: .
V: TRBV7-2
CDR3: CASSLPGLGPDNEQFF
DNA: TGTGCCAGCAGCCTTCCGGGACTAGGGCCTGACAATGAGCAGTTCTTC

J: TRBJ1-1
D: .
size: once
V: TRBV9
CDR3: CASSPGHPNTEAFF
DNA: TGTGCCAGCAGCCCGGGACACCCAAACACTGAAGCTTTCTTT

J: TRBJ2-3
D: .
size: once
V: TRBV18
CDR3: CASSPIAPSFTSTDTQYF
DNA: TGTGCCAGCTCACCCATTGCACCTAGCTTTACTAGCACAGATACGCAGTATTTT

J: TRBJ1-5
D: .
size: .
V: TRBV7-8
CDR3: CASSLTGLDNQPQHF
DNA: TGTGCCAGCAGCCTGACAGGCTTGGACAATCAGCCCCAGCATTTT

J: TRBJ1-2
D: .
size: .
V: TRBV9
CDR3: CASSFRQHYTF
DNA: TGTGCCAGCAGCTTCAGACAGCACTACACCTTC

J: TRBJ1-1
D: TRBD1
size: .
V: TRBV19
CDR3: CASSLGQGEAFF
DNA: TGTGCCAGTAGTCTAGGACAGGGGGAGGCTTTCTTT

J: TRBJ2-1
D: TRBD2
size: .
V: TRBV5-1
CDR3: CASSRRGTSGYQDSYNEQFF
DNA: TGCGCCAGCAGCCGGCGAGGGACTAGCGGGTATCAAGACTCCTACAATGAGCAGTTCTTC

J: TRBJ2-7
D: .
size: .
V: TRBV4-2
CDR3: CASSQRGPSYEQYF
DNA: TGTGCCAGCAGCCAGCGGGGGCCGAGTTACGAGCAGTACTTC

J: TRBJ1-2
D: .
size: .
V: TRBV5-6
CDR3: CASKTAGANYGYTF
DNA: TGTGCCAGCAAAACGGCAGGGGCTAACTATGGCTACACCTTC

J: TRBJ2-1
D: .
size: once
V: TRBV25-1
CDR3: CASSSGFYSYNEQFF
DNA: TGTGCCAGCAGTTCAGGGTTTTACTCCTACAATGAGCAGTTCTTC

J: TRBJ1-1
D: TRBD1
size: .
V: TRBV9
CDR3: CASSAGTGNTEAFF
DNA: TGTGCCAGCAGCGCCGGGACAGGGAATACTGAAGCTTTCTTT

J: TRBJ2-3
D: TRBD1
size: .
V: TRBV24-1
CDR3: CATSDRQGREDTQYF
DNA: TGTGCCACCAGTGATAGACAGGGGCGGGAAGATACGCAGTATTTT

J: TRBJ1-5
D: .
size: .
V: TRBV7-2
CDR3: CASARGGHQPQHF
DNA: TGTGCCAGCGCGAGGGGGGGCCATCAGCCCCAGCATTTT

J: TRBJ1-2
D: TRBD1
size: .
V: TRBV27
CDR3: CASSFRGTLYGYTF
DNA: TGTGCCAGCAGTTTCAGGGGGACCCTCTATGGCTACACCTTC

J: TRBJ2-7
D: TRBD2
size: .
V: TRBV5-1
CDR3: CASSLVGTNEQYF
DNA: TGCGCCAGCAGCTTGGTCGGGACTAACGAGCAGTACTTC